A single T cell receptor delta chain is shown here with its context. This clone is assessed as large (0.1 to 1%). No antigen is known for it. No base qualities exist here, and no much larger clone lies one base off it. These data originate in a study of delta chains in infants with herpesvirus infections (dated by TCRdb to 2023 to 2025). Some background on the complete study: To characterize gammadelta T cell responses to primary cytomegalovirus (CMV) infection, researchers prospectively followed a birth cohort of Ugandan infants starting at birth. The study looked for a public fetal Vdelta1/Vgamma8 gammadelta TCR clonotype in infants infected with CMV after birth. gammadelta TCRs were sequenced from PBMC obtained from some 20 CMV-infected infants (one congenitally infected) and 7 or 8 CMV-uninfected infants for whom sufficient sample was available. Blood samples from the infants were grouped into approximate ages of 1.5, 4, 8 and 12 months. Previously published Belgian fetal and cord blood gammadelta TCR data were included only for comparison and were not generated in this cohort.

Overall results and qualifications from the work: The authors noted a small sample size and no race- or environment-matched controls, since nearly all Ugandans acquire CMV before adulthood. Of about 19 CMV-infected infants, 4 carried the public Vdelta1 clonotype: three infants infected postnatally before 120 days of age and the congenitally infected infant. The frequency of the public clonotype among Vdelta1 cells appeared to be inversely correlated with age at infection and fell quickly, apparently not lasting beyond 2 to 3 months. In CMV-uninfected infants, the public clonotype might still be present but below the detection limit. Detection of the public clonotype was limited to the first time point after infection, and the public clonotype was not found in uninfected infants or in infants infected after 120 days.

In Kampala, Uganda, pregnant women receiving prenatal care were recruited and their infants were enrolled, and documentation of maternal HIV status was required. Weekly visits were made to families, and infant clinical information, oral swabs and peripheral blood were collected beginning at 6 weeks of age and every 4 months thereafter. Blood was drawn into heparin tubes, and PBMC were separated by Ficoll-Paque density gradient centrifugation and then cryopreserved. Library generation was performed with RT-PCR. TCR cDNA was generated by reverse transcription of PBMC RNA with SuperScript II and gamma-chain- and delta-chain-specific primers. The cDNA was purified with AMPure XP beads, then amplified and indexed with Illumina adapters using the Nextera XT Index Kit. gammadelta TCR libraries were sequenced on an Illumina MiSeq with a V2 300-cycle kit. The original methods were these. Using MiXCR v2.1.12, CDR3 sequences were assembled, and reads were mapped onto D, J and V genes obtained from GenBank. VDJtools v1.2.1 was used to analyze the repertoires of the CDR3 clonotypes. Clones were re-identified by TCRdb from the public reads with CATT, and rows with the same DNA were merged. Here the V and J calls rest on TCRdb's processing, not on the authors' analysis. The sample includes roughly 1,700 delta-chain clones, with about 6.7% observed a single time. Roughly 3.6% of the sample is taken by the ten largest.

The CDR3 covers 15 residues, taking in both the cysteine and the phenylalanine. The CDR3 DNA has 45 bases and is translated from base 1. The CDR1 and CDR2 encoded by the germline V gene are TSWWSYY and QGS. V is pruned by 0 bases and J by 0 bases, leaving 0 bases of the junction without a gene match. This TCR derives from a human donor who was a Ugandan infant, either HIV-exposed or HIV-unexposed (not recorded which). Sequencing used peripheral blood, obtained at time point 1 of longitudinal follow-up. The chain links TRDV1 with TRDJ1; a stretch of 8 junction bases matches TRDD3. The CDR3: CALGELLGDTDKLIF. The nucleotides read TGTGCTCTTGGGGAACTACTGGGGGACACCGATAAACTCATCTTT.